This TCR beta chain comes out of a study of response to subunit inactivated influenza vaccine. This CDR3 spans 13 amino acids. Looked up from germline, CDR1 is SGHTA and CDR2 is FQGNSA. V was clipped by 3 bases and J by 2 bases, with 8 bases between them. TCRdb recomputed calls from the RT-PCR reads with MiXCR, one row per CDR3 protein. Of roughly 760,000 distinct CDR3 sequences in the sample, less than 25% were seen once. The chain links TRBV7-2 to TRBJ2-7; D remains unclear. The sequence was obtained from a man aged 50-60 years who received an inactivated influenza vaccine. This specimen was PBMCs from blood, taken 5 to 6 days after vaccination. The CDR3 spells CASSFTPTYEQYF. The CDR3 nucleotides are TGTGCCAGCAGCTTTACCCCTACCTACGAGCAGTACTTC.